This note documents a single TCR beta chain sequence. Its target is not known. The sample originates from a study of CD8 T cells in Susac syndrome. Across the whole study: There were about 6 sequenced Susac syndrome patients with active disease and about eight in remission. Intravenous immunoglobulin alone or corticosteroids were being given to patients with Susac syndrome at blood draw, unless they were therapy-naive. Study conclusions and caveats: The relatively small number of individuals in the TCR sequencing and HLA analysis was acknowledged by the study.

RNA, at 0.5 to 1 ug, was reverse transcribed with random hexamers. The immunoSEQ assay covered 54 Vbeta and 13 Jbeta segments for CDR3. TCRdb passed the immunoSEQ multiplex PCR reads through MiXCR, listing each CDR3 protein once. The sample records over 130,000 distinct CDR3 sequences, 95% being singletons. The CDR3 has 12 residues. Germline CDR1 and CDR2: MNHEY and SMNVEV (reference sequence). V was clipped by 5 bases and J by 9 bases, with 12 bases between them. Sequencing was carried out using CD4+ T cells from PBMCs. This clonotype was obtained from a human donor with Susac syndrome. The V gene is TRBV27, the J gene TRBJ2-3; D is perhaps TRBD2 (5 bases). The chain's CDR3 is CASSPLAYTQYF. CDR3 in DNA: TGTGCCAGCAGTCCCCTAGCCTACACGCAGTATTTT.